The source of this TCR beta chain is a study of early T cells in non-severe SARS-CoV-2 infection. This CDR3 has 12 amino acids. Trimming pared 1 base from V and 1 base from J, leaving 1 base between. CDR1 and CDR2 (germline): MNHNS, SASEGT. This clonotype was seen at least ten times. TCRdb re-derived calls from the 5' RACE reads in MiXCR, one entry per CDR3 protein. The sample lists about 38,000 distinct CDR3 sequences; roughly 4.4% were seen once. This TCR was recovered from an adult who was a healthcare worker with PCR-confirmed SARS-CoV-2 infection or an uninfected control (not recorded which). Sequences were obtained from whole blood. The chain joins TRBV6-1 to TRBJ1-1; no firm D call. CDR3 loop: CASSEGNTEAFF. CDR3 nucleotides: TGTGCCAGCAGTGAAGGGAACACTGAAGCTTTCTTT.